Listed below are T cell receptor beta chains from one sample, sequenced in a study of radiotherapy plus CTLA-4 blockade in lung cancer. This table comes from immunoSEQ multiplex PCR, and its TCRdb copy is limited to in-frame clones, with some not included. The sample holds around 100,000 clones, more than 75% seen once. The sample was peripheral blood, taken from a patient treated with radiotherapy plus ipilimumab. The receptors originated from a human donor with non-small cell lung cancer that progressed on radiotherapy plus ipilimumab. Some clones in this sample may be carry-over from other donors' samples. CDR3s include the opening cysteine and the closing phenylalanine or tryptophan. D genes are given only for firm matches. Where a row states a size, it is once, few, many or the class of an expanded clone; other rows omit it.

j_call: TRBJ2-7
cdr3_length: 13
clone_size: .
d_call: .
v_call: TRBV19
cdr3_nt: TGTGCCAGTAGTATCGACGGCACCTACGAGCAGTACTTC
cdr3_aa: CASSIDGTYEQYF

j_call: TRBJ2-3
cdr3_length: 18
clone_size: .
d_call: TRBD2
v_call: TRBV15
cdr3_nt: TGTGCCACCAGCAGAGCTAGCGGGGGGGCATTTTTAACAGATACGCAGTATTTT
cdr3_aa: CATSRASGGAFLTDTQYF

j_call: TRBJ1-3
cdr3_length: 12
clone_size: few
d_call: .
v_call: TRBV13
cdr3_nt: TGTGCCAGCAGCCCCCTGAGGAACACCATATATTTT
cdr3_aa: CASSPLRNTIYF

j_call: TRBJ2-1
cdr3_length: 15
clone_size: few
d_call: .
v_call: TRBV6-5
cdr3_nt: TGTGCCAGCAGTTACTCCTTGACAGGACCCAATGAGCAGTTCTTC
cdr3_aa: CASSYSLTGPNEQFF

j_call: TRBJ1-1
cdr3_length: 15
clone_size: .
d_call: .
v_call: TRBV6-5
cdr3_nt: TGTGCCAGCAGTTACTCGCGGGGGCCGGACACTGAAGCTTTCTTT
cdr3_aa: CASSYSRGPDTEAFF

j_call: TRBJ2-7
cdr3_length: 14
clone_size: .
d_call: .
v_call: TRBV18
cdr3_nt: TGTGCCAGCTCACCGACGGGAATCCTGAACGAGCAGTACTTC
cdr3_aa: CASSPTGILNEQYF

j_call: TRBJ1-1
cdr3_length: 13
clone_size: once
d_call: .
v_call: TRBV13
cdr3_nt: TGTGCCAGCAGCTTGAATCTAAACACTGAAGCTTTCTTT
cdr3_aa: CASSLNLNTEAFF

j_call: TRBJ2-5
cdr3_length: 18
clone_size: .
d_call: TRBD2
v_call: TRBV30
cdr3_nt: TGTGCCTGGAGTAGGTGGGCTAGCGGGGGGCCACCCCAAGAGACCCAGTACTTC
cdr3_aa: CAWSRWASGGPPQETQYF

j_call: TRBJ2-3
cdr3_length: 17
clone_size: .
d_call: TRBD2
v_call: TRBV7-3
cdr3_nt: TGTGCCAGCAGCTTAAGTCCGCTAGCGGGGGTCGAGGGTACGCAGTATTTT
cdr3_aa: CASSLSPLAGVEGTQYF

j_call: TRBJ2-3
cdr3_length: 14
clone_size: .
d_call: TRBD1
v_call: TRBV2
cdr3_nt: TGTGCCAGCAGCGCACAGGGGGCTACAGATACGCAGTATTTT
cdr3_aa: CASSAQGATDTQYF

j_call: TRBJ1-1
cdr3_length: 13
clone_size: few
d_call: .
v_call: TRBV5-4
cdr3_nt: TGTGCCAGCAGCTTGGTTGGTGTCCCTGAAGCTTTCTTT
cdr3_aa: CASSLVGVPEAFF

j_call: TRBJ2-3
cdr3_length: 16
clone_size: once
d_call: TRBD1
v_call: TRBV13
cdr3_nt: TGTGCCAGCAGCTTAATCGGGACAGGGGGAACAGATACGCAGTATTTT
cdr3_aa: CASSLIGTGGTDTQYF

j_call: TRBJ2-6
cdr3_length: 15
clone_size: once
d_call: .
v_call: TRBV10-3
cdr3_nt: TGTGCCATCAGTGAGTCGGTCCCTGGGGCCAACGTCCTGACTTTC
cdr3_aa: CAISESVPGANVLTF

j_call: TRBJ1-1
cdr3_length: 13
clone_size: once
d_call: .
v_call: TRBV6-1
cdr3_nt: TGTGCCAGCAGAATGACAGCTAACACTGAAGCTTTCTTT
cdr3_aa: CASRMTANTEAFF

j_call: TRBJ2-3
cdr3_length: 15
clone_size: .
d_call: .
v_call: TRBV5-1
cdr3_nt: TGCGCCAGCAGCTTGGCCGGTCGTGGTGGTGATACGCAGTATTTT
cdr3_aa: CASSLAGRGGDTQYF

j_call: TRBJ2-3
cdr3_length: 13
clone_size: .
d_call: .
v_call: TRBV5-1
cdr3_nt: TGCGCCAGCAGCTCCCTGGGCCGAGATACGCAGTATTTT
cdr3_aa: CASSSLGRDTQYF

j_call: TRBJ2-2
cdr3_length: 17
clone_size: .
d_call: TRBD1
v_call: TRBV7-3
cdr3_nt: TGTGCCAGCAGCTTTGCCGCGGGACAGGTCAACACCGGGGAGCTGTTTTTT
cdr3_aa: CASSFAAGQVNTGELFF

j_call: TRBJ2-2
cdr3_length: 14
clone_size: .
d_call: .
v_call: TRBV28
cdr3_nt: TGTGCCAGCAGTTTCGGAGGGTACAGCGGGGAGCTGTTTTTT
cdr3_aa: CASSFGGYSGELFF

j_call: TRBJ1-2
cdr3_length: 14
clone_size: .
d_call: TRBD1
v_call: TRBV5-1
cdr3_nt: TGCGCCAGCAGCTCCTCGGGACAGATCTATGGCTACACCTTC
cdr3_aa: CASSSSGQIYGYTF

j_call: TRBJ2-1
cdr3_length: 16
clone_size: .
d_call: TRBD2
v_call: TRBV5-4
cdr3_nt: TGTGCCAGCAGCTTGGGTAGCGGGGGGTCCTACAATGAGCAGTTCTTC
cdr3_aa: CASSLGSGGSYNEQFF

j_call: TRBJ1-2
cdr3_length: 16
clone_size: .
d_call: TRBD1
v_call: TRBV7-2
cdr3_nt: TGTGCCAGCAGCTTAGATGGCGACAGGGTAGGCTATGGCTACACCTTC
cdr3_aa: CASSLDGDRVGYGYTF

j_call: TRBJ1-1
cdr3_length: 14
clone_size: .
d_call: TRBD1
v_call: TRBV5-1
cdr3_nt: TGCGCCAGCAGCCGACAGGGAGCTAACACTGAAGCTTTCTTT
cdr3_aa: CASSRQGANTEAFF

j_call: TRBJ2-2
cdr3_length: 15
clone_size: .
d_call: TRBD1
v_call: TRBV4-2
cdr3_nt: TGTGCCAGCAGCCCCAGGGGGACAGGGCCCGGGGAGCTGTTTTTT
cdr3_aa: CASSPRGTGPGELFF

j_call: TRBJ2-3
cdr3_length: 15
clone_size: .
d_call: .
v_call: TRBV18
cdr3_nt: TGTGCCAGCTCACCATCGGAGGGGAGCCGGAATACGCAGTATTTT
cdr3_aa: CASSPSEGSRNTQYF

j_call: TRBJ1-1
cdr3_length: 13
clone_size: .
d_call: .
v_call: TRBV27
cdr3_nt: TGTGCCAGCAGTTGGGATCAGAACACTGAAGCTTTCTTT
cdr3_aa: CASSWDQNTEAFF

j_call: TRBJ1-2
cdr3_length: 14
clone_size: .
d_call: .
v_call: TRBV30
cdr3_nt: TGTGCCTGGAGTGTAGGTGGGTCGGGCTATGGCTACACCTTC
cdr3_aa: CAWSVGGSGYGYTF

j_call: TRBJ2-5
cdr3_length: 14
clone_size: once
d_call: .
v_call: TRBV7-9
cdr3_nt: TGTGCCAGCAGCCCGAAGACAGGTCAAGAGACCCAGTACTTC
cdr3_aa: CASSPKTGQETQYF

j_call: TRBJ1-6
cdr3_length: 15
clone_size: .
d_call: .
v_call: TRBV5-4
cdr3_nt: TGTGCCAGCAGCTTGGGGCAGGGAGGTAATTCACCCCTCCACTTT
cdr3_aa: CASSLGQGGNSPLHF

j_call: TRBJ1-1
cdr3_length: 14
clone_size: .
d_call: .
v_call: TRBV11-3
cdr3_nt: TGTGCCAGCAGCGTCGGGAGGTCTTCGAGTGAAGCTTTCTTT
cdr3_aa: CASSVGRSSSEAFF

j_call: TRBJ1-2
cdr3_length: 15
clone_size: .
d_call: TRBD1
v_call: TRBV5-8
cdr3_nt: TGTGCCAGCAGTGCCGGGACAGGGTTTAGTTATGGCTACACCTTC
cdr3_aa: CASSAGTGFSYGYTF

j_call: TRBJ2-3
cdr3_length: 15
clone_size: .
d_call: .
v_call: TRBV10-3
cdr3_nt: TGTGCCATCCTCGGGCGGGACGGGCCAACAGATACGCAGTATTTT
cdr3_aa: CAILGRDGPTDTQYF

j_call: TRBJ2-3
cdr3_length: 13
clone_size: .
d_call: .
v_call: TRBV18
cdr3_nt: TGTGCCAGCTCACCACCCACCCTAGGTACGCAGTATTTT
cdr3_aa: CASSPPTLGTQYF

j_call: TRBJ2-7
cdr3_length: 15
clone_size: .
d_call: TRBD1
v_call: TRBV10-3
cdr3_nt: TGTGCCATCAGTGACCGGGACAGGGGGAACTACGAGCAGTACTTC
cdr3_aa: CAISDRDRGNYEQYF

j_call: TRBJ2-7
cdr3_length: 12
clone_size: few
d_call: .
v_call: TRBV27
cdr3_nt: TGTGCCAGCAGTCCCGGACGGCGAGGGCAGTACTTC
cdr3_aa: CASSPGRRGQYF

j_call: TRBJ2-4
cdr3_length: 15
clone_size: .
d_call: .
v_call: TRBV5-1
cdr3_nt: TGCGCCAGCAGCTTGGCGAGTCCAGCCAAAAACATTCAGTACTTC
cdr3_aa: CASSLASPAKNIQYF

j_call: TRBJ2-1
cdr3_length: 12
clone_size: .
d_call: .
v_call: TRBV7-2
cdr3_nt: TGTGCCAGCAGCCGGCAGGGAGGTGAGCAGTTCTTC
cdr3_aa: CASSRQGGEQFF

j_call: TRBJ2-7
cdr3_length: 13
clone_size: .
d_call: .
v_call: TRBV6-5
cdr3_nt: TGTGCCAGCAGTTACTTCGGGCCTGACGAGCAGTACTTC
cdr3_aa: CASSYFGPDEQYF

j_call: TRBJ1-1
cdr3_length: 13
clone_size: .
d_call: .
v_call: TRBV7-3
cdr3_nt: TGTGCCAGCAGCTATGAGGTCAACACTGAAGCTTTCTTT
cdr3_aa: CASSYEVNTEAFF

j_call: TRBJ2-1
cdr3_length: 16
clone_size: .
d_call: .
v_call: TRBV9
cdr3_nt: TGTGCCAGCAGCGTAGCGGGAAGAGGACAGAACAATGAGCAGTTCTTC
cdr3_aa: CASSVAGRGQNNEQFF

j_call: TRBJ1-2
cdr3_length: 16
clone_size: .
d_call: TRBD1
v_call: TRBV28
cdr3_nt: TGTGCCAGCAGTTCCGGACAGGGGGTAACGTGGGATGGCTACACCTTC
cdr3_aa: CASSSGQGVTWDGYTF

j_call: TRBJ2-7
cdr3_length: 17
clone_size: .
d_call: TRBD2
v_call: TRBV4-2
cdr3_nt: TGTGCCAGCAGCCAGTCGGGGGGACTAGCGGCGTACTACGAGCAGTACTTC
cdr3_aa: CASSQSGGLAAYYEQYF

j_call: TRBJ2-5
cdr3_length: 15
clone_size: .
d_call: TRBD1
v_call: TRBV7-9
cdr3_nt: TGTGCCAGCAGCTTGGGACAGGGGGCACAAGAGACCCAGTACTTC
cdr3_aa: CASSLGQGAQETQYF